Listed below are T cell receptor beta chains from one sample, sequenced in a study of immune evolution from preneoplasia to lung adenocarcinoma. Assay: immunoSEQ multiplex PCR; the TCRdb copy retains only in-frame clones and omits some. Seen here are about 8,200 clones, 82% observed once, and the top ten hold 2.5% to 3%. The sequenced material came from FFPE minimally invasive lung adenocarcinoma tissue. These receptors came from a person aged 70 to 79 with lung adenocarcinoma. Each CDR3 is given with its conserved first and last residue. The D gene is left open where the match is weak. Clone size is stated in some rows and not others, as once, few, many or a class when expanded.

TRBV28	TRBJ1-5	NA	NA	CASSPPRGPQHF	TGTGCCAGCAGTCCGCCGAGGGGCCCCCAGCATTTT
TRBV7-9	TRBJ2-2	NA	NA	CASSPDLDGELFF	TGTGCCAGCAGCCCAGACCTGGACGGGGAGCTGTTTTTT
TRBV27	TRBJ1-6	NA	TRBD1	CAGSLEGAGYNSPLHF	TGTGCCGGCAGTTTAGAGGGGGCTGGCTATAATTCACCCCTCCACTTT
TRBV6-1	TRBJ2-3	NA	NA	CASSDTGLTDTQYF	TGTGCCAGCAGTGACACGGGACTCACAGATACGCAGTATTTT
TRBV19	TRBJ2-7	NA	NA	CASSTSGLWNYEQYF	TGTGCCAGTAGTACCTCCGGACTGTGGAACTACGAGCAGTACTTC
TRBV5-1	TRBJ1-2	NA	TRBD1	CASSWTRDRVEDGYTF	TGCGCCAGCAGCTGGACCCGGGACAGGGTGGAGGATGGCTACACCTTC
TRBV30	TRBJ1-1	NA	TRBD1	CAWRTGISTEAFF	TGTGCCTGGAGGACAGGGATAAGCACTGAAGCTTTCTTT
TRBV28	TRBJ1-5	NA	TRBD1	CASSWTGVGDQPQHF	TGTGCCAGCAGTTGGACAGGGGTCGGGGATCAGCCCCAGCATTTT
TRBV7-3	TRBJ2-2	NA	TRBD1	CASSLGTDTGELFF	TGTGCCAGCAGCTTAGGGACAGACACCGGGGAGCTGTTTTTT
TRBV6-1	TRBJ2-1	NA	NA	CASKKTGTTYNEQFF	TGTGCCAGCAAGAAAACCGGGACGACTTACAATGAGCAGTTCTTC
TRBV2	TRBJ2-7	NA	NA	CASIDRAGEQYF	TGTGCCAGCATTGACAGAGCGGGCGAGCAGTACTTC
TRBV7-2	TRBJ1-2	once	NA	CASSLDRFIGVYGYTF	TGTGCCAGCAGCTTAGATCGGTTTATAGGCGTCTATGGCTACACCTTC
TRBV9	TRBJ2-1	NA	NA	CASSVLEDSYNEQFF	TGTGCCAGCAGCGTCCTAGAGGACTCCTACAATGAGCAGTTCTTC
TRBV6-1	TRBJ2-3	NA	NA	CASSDQTGLNTDTQYF	TGTGCCAGCAGTGACCAGACAGGCCTTAACACAGATACGCAGTATTTT
TRBV11-2	TRBJ2-7	NA	NA	CASSLAQDYEQYF	TGTGCCAGCAGCTTAGCCCAGGACTACGAGCAGTACTTC
TRBV7-3	TRBJ2-2	NA	TRBD2	CASSALAGETGELFF	TGTGCCAGCAGCGCACTAGCGGGAGAGACCGGGGAGCTGTTTTTT
TRBV30	TRBJ2-7	NA	NA	CAWSVSGHFGSEQYF	TGTGCCTGGAGTGTTTCGGGACATTTCGGTTCCGAGCAGTACTTC
TRBV7-9	TRBJ1-5	NA	TRBD1	CASSPGGGQGGQPQHF	TGTGCCAGCAGCCCAGGTGGGGGACAGGGAGGTCAGCCCCAGCATTTT
TRBV11-2	TRBJ1-2	NA	NA	CASSLDRGSIAFGYTF	TGTGCCAGCAGCTTAGATAGGGGGAGTATCGCTTTTGGCTACACCTTC
TRBV2	TRBJ1-2	NA	TRBD1	CASSSTGIDGYTF	TGTGCCAGCAGTTCGACAGGGATCGATGGCTACACCTTC
TRBV11-2	TRBJ1-2	NA	TRBD1	CASSPMGDSYGYTF	TGTGCCAGCAGCCCTATGGGGGACAGTTATGGCTACACCTTC
TRBV5-6	TRBJ1-5	once	NA	CASTWGGNQPQHF	TGTGCCAGCACGTGGGGGGGCAATCAGCCCCAGCATTTT
TRBV5-1	TRBJ1-1	NA	NA	CASSFERTERAFF	TGCGCCAGCAGCTTCGAGAGGACAGAGAGGGCTTTCTTT
TRBV2	TRBJ1-1	once	TRBD1	CASSGQGAGTEAFF	TGTGCCAGCAGTGGACAGGGGGCTGGGACTGAAGCTTTCTTT
TRBV28	TRBJ1-1	NA	NA	CASSPTGTGKAFF	TGTGCCAGCAGTCCTACAGGGACGGGGAAAGCTTTCTTT
TRBV18	TRBJ2-1	NA	NA	CASRSNEQFF	TGTGCCAGCAGGTCCAATGAGCAGTTCTTC
TRBV19	TRBJ1-5	NA	NA	CASSINLGSQHF	TGTGCCAGTAGTATTAATCTGGGGTCCCAGCATTTT
TRBV5-4	TRBJ2-5	NA	TRBD1	CASSIPGQGKETQYF	TGTGCCAGCAGTATTCCGGGACAGGGGAAAGAGACCCAGTACTTC
TRBV5-4	TRBJ1-1	NA	NA	CASSLEVVNTEAFF	TGTGCCAGCAGCTTGGAAGTGGTGAACACTGAAGCTTTCTTT
TRBV6-6	TRBJ2-7	NA	NA	CASSYGAGIVNEQYF	TGTGCCAGCAGTTACGGGGCAGGGATCGTCAACGAGCAGTACTTC
TRBV10-3	TRBJ2-3	NA	TRBD1	CAISLQGVTTDTQYF	TGTGCCATCAGTTTGCAGGGGGTTACCACAGATACGCAGTATTTT
TRBV7-2	TRBJ2-3	few	TRBD2	CASSLGGLAGGTTQYF	TGTGCCAGCAGCTTAGGCGGGCTAGCGGGGGGGACTACACAGTATTTT
TRBV2	TRBJ1-1	once	NA	CASSVGLMNTEAFF	TGTGCCAGCAGTGTCGGCCTCATGAACACTGAAGCTTTCTTT
TRBV6-5	TRBJ2-1	NA	TRBD2	CASSYLAGGLNNEQFF	TGTGCCAGCAGTTACTTAGCGGGGGGCCTTAACAATGAGCAGTTCTTC
TRBV4-1	TRBJ2-2	few	NA	CASSRRGGEGAGELFF	TGCGCCAGCAGCCGGAGGGGGGGAGAAGGGGCCGGGGAGCTGTTTTTT
TRBV18	TRBJ1-4	once	NA	CASSQAQGIDEKLFF	TGTGCCAGCTCACAGGCACAGGGAATTGATGAAAAACTGTTTTTT
TRBV15	TRBJ2-1	NA	NA	CATSREGPMDEQFF	TGTGCCACCAGCAGAGAAGGGCCCATGGATGAGCAGTTCTTC
TRBV5-6	TRBJ1-4	few	TRBD1	CASSSTGQGGGEKLFF	TGTGCCAGCAGCTCCACAGGACAGGGAGGGGGTGAAAAACTGTTTTTT
TRBV7-2	TRBJ1-1	NA	TRBD1	CASSRTGITEAFF	TGTGCCAGCAGCCGGACAGGGATCACTGAAGCTTTCTTT
TRBV6-1	TRBJ1-1	NA	NA	CASRDPGPTEAFF	TGTGCCAGCAGAGACCCGGGACCCACTGAAGCTTTCTTT
TRBV6-1	TRBJ2-1	once	TRBD1	CASSVGTGGQFF	TGTGCCAGCAGTGTGGGGACAGGAGGTCAGTTCTTC
TRBV9	TRBJ1-2	NA	TRBD1	CASSVGPQGGMVYGYTF	TGTGCCAGCAGCGTAGGGCCCCAAGGGGGCATGGTCTATGGCTACACCTTC
TRBV30	TRBJ1-1	NA	TRBD1	CAWSRTGRAEAFF	TGTGCCTGGAGTAGGACAGGGCGGGCTGAAGCTTTCTTT
TRBV5-1	TRBJ1-3	NA	TRBD1	CASSRTGDGGNTIYF	TGCGCCAGCAGCCGGACAGGGGACGGTGGAAACACCATATATTTT
TRBV5-6	TRBJ2-5	NA	NA	CASSLGQYQETQYF	TGTGCCAGCAGCTTGGGGCAGTACCAAGAGACCCAGTACTTC
TRBV18	TRBJ2-7	NA	NA	CASSPQAGAGYEQYF	TGTGCCAGCTCACCTCAGGCGGGGGCGGGGTACGAGCAGTACTTC
TRBV9	TRBJ2-2	NA	NA	CASSTRVFGGELFF	TGTGCCAGCAGCACCCGAGTCTTCGGCGGGGAGCTGTTTTTT
TRBV6-5	TRBJ1-2	NA	NA	CASSATEKYGYTF	TGTGCCAGCAGCGCGACCGAGAAATATGGCTACACCTTC
TRBV30	TRBJ1-5	NA	NA	CAWSGGQSGEPQHF	TGTGCCTGGAGTGGTGGACAGTCCGGGGAGCCCCAGCATTTT
TRBV5-1	TRBJ2-7	NA	TRBD1	CASSRLPGTGVYEQYF	TGCGCCAGCAGCCGACTCCCCGGGACAGGGGTATACGAGCAGTACTTC
TRBV5-1	TRBJ1-2	NA	TRBD1	CASSLGTGENYGYTF	TGCGCCAGCAGCTTGGGGACAGGGGAAAACTATGGCTACACCTTC
TRBV11-3	TRBJ2-5	NA	TRBD1	CASSLEGQGGETQYF	TGTGCCAGCAGCTTAGAGGGACAGGGTGGAGAGACCCAGTACTTC
TRBV19	TRBJ2-2	NA	NA	CASSLWSGDTGELFF	TGTGCCAGTAGTCTATGGTCAGGGGACACCGGGGAGCTGTTTTTT